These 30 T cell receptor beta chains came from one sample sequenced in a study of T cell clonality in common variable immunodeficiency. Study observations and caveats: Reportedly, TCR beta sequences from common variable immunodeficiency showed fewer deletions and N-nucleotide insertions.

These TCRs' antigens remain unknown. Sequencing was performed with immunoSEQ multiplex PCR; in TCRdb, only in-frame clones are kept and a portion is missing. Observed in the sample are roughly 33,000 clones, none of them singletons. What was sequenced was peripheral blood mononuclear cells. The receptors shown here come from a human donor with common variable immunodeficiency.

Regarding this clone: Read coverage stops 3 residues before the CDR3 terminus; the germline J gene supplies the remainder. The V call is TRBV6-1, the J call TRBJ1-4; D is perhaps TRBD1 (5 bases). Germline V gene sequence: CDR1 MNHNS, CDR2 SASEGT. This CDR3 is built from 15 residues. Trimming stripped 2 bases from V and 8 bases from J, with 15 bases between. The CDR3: CASSEIPDIQEKLFF. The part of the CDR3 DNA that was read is TGTGCCAGCAGTGAAATTCCGGACATCCAAGAAAAA.

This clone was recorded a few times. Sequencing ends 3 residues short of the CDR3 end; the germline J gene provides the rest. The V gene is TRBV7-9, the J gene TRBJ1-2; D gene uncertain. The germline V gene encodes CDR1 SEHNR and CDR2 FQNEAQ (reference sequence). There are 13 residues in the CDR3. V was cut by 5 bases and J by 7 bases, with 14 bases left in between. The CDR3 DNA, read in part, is TGTGCCAGCAGCCCAAGCGGTGGTTCTGGC. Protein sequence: CASSPSGGSG. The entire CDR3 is CASSPSGGSGYTF.

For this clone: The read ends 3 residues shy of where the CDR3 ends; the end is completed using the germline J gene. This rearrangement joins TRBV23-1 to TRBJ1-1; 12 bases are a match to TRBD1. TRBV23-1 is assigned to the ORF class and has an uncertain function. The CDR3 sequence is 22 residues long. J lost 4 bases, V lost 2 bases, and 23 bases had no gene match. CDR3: CASSQLPGTGGKRWIRATEAFF. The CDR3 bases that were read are TGCGCCAGCAGTCAACTACCCGGGACAGGGGGCAAGAGGTGGATCCGGGCCACTGAA.

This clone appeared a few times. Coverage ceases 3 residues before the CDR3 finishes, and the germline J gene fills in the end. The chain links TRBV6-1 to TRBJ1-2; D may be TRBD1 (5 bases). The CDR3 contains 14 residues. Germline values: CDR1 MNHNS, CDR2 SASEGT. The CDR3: CASSESPTASGYTF. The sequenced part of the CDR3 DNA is TGTGCCAGCAGTGAAAGTCCGACAGCGAGCGGC.

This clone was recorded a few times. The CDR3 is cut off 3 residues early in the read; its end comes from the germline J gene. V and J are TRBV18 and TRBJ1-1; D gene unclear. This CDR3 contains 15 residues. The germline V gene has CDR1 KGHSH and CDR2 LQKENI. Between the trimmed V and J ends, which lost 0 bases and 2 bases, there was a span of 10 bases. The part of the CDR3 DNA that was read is TGTGCCAGCTCACCACCCACGGTTAGAAACACTGAA. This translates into CASSPPTVRNTE. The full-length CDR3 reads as CASSPPTVRNTEAFF. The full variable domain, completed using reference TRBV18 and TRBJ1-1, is NAGVMQNPRHLVRRRGQEARLRCSPMKGHSHVYWYRQLPEEGLKFMVYLQKENIIDESGMPKERFSAEFPKEGPSILRIQQVVRGDSAAYFCASSPPTVRNTEAFFGQGTRLTVV.

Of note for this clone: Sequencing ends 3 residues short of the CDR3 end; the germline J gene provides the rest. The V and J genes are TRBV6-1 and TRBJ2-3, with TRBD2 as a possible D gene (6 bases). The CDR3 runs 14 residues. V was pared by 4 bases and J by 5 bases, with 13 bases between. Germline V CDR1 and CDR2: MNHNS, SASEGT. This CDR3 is CASSGGLAIDTQYF. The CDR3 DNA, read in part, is TGTGCCAGCAGTGGGGGCCTAGCGATAGATACG.

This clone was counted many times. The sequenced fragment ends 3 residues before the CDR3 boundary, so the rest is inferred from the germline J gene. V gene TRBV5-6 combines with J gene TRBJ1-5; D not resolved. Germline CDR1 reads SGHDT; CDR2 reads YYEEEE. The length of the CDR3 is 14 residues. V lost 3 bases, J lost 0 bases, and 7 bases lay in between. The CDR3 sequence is CASSSDSSNQPQHF. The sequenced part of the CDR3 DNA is TGTGCCAGCAGCTCAGATTCTAGCAATCAGCCC.

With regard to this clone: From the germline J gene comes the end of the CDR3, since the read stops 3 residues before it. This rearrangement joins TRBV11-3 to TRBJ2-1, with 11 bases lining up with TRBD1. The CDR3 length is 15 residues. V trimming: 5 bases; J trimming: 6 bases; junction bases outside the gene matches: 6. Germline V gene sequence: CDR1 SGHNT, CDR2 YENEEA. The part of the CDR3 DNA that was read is TGTGCCAGCAGCAACCGGGACAGGGGGTCCAATGAG. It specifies CASSNRDRGSNE. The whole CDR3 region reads CASSNRDRGSNEQFF.

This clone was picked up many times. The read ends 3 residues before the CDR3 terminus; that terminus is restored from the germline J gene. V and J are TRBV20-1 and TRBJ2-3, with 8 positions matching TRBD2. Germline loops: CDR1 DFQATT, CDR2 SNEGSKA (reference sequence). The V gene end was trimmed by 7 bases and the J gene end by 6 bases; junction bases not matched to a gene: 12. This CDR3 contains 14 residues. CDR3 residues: CSGARGDNDDTQYF. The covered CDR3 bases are TGCAGTGGCGCGCGGGGGGACAATGACGATACG.

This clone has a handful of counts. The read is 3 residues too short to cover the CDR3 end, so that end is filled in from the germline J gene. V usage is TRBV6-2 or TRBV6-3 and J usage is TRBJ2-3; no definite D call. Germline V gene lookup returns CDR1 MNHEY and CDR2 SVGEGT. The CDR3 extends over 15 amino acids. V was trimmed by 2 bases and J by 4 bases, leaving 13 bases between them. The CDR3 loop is CASSYERVSADTQYF. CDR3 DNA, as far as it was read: TGTGCCAGCAGTTACGAGAGAGTTTCAGCAGATACG.

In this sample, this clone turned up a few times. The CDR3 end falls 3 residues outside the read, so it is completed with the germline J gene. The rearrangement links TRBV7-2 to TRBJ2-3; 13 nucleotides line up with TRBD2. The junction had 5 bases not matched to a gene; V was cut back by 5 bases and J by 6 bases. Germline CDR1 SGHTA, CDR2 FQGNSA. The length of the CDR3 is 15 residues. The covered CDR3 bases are TGTGCCAGCAGCCAACTAGCGGGGGGGCCGGATACG. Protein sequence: CASSQLAGGPDT. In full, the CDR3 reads CASSQLAGGPDTQYF.

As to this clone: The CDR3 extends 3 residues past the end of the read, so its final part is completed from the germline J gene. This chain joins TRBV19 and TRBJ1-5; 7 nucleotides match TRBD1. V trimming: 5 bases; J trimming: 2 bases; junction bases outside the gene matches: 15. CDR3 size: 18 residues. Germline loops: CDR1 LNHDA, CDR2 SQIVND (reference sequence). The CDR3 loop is CASSSQPTGDWRNQPQHF. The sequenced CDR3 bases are TGTGCCAGTAGTTCCCAACCCACAGGGGATTGGCGCAATCAGCCC.

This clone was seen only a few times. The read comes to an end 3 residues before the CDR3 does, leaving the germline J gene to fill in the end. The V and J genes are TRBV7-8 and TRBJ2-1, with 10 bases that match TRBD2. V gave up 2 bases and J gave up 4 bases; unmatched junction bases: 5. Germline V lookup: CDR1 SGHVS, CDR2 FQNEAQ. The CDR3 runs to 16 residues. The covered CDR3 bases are TGTGCCAGCAGCTTACCCACTAGCGGGGCGTACAATGAG. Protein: CASSLPTSGAYNE. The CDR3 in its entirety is CASSLPTSGAYNEQFF. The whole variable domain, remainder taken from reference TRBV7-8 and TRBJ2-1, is GAGVSQSPRYKVAKRGQDVALRCDPISGHVSLFWYQQALGQGPEFLTYFQNEAQLDKSGLPSDRFFAERPEGSVSTLKIQRTQQEDSAVYLCASSLPTSGAYNEQFFGPGTRLTVL.

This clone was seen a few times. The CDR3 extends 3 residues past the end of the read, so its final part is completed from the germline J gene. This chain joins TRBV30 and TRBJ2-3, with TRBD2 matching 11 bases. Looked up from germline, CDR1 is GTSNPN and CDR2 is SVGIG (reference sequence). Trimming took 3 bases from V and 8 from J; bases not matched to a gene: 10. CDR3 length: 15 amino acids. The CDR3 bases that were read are TGTGCCTGGAGGGGCCTAGCGGGGGGTTACGGTACG. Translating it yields CAWRGLAGGYGT. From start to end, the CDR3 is CAWRGLAGGYGTQYF.

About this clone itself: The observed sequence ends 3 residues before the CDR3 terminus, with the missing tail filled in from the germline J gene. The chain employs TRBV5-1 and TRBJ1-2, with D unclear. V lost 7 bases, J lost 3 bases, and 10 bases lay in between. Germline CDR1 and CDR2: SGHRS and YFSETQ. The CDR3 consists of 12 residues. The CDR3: CASGATHYGYTF. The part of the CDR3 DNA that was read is TGCGCCAGCGGAGCGACTCACTATGGC. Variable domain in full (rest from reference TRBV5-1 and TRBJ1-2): KAGVTQTPRYLIKTRGQQVTLSCSPISGHRSVSWYQQTPGQGLQFLFEYFSETQRNKGNFPGRFSGRQFSNSRSEMNVSTLELGDSALYLCASGATHYGYTFGSGTRLTVV.

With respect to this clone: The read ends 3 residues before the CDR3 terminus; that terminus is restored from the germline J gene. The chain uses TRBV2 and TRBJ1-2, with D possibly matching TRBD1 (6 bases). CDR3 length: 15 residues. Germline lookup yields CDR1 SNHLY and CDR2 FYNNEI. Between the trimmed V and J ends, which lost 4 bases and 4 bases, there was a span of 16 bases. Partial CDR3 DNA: TGTGCCAGCAGTGCGACAGGCACGAGTCTCTATGGC. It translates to CASSATGTSLYG. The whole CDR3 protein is CASSATGTSLYGYTF.

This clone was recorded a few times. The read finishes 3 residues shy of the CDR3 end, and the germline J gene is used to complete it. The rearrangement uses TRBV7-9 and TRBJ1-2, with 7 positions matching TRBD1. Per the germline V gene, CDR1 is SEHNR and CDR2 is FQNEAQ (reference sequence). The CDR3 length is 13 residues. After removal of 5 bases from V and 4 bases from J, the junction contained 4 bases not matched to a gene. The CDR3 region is CASSPSGGYGYTF. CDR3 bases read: TGTGCCAGCAGCCCATCAGGGGGCTATGGC. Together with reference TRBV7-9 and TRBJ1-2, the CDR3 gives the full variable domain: DTGVSQNPRHKITKRGQNVTFRCDPISEHNRLYWYRQTLGQGPEFLTYFQNEAQLEKSRLLSDRFSAERPKGSFSTLEIQRTEQGDSAMYLCASSPSGGYGYTFGSGTRLTVV.

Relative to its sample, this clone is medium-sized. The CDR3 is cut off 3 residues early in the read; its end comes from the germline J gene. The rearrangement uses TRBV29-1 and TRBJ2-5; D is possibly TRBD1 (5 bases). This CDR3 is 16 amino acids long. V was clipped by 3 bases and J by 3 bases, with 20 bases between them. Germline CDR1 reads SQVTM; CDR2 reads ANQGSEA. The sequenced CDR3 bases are TGCAGCGTTGATTTCGAGGTTAGGGGAATAGAAGAGACC. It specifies CSVDFEVRGIEET. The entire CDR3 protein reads CSVDFEVRGIEETQYF.

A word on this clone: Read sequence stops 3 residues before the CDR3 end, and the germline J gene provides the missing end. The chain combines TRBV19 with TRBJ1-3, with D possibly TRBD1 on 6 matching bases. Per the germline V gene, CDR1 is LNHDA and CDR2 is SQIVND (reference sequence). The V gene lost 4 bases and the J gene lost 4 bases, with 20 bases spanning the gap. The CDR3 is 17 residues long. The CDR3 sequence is CASSNRDIPGRGNTIYF. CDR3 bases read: TGTGCCAGTAGTAACCGGGACATTCCCGGGAGGGGAAACACC.

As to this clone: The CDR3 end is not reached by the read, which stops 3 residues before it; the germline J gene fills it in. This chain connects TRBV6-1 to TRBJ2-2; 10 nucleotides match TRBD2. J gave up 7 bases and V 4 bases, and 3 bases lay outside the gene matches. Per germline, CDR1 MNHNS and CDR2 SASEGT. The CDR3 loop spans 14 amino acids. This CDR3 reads CASSASGGSGELFF. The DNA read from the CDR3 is TGTGCCAGCAGTGCTAGCGGGGGAAGCGGGGAG.

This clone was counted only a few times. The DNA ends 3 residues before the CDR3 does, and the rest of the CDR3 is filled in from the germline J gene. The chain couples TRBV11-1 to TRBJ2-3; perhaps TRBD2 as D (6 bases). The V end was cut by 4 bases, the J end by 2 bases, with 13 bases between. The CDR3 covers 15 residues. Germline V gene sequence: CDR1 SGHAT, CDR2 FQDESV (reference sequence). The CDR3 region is CASSSPRGDTDTQYF. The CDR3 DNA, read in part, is TGTGCCAGCAGCTCCCCCCGCGGGGACACAGATACG.

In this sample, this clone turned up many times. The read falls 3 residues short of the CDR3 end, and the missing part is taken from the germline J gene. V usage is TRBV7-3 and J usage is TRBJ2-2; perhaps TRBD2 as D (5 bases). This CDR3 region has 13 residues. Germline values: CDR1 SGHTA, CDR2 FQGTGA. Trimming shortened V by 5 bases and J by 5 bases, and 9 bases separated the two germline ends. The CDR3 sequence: CASSRPGTGELFF. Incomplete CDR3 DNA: TGTGCCAGCAGCCGCCCGGGGACCGGGGAG.

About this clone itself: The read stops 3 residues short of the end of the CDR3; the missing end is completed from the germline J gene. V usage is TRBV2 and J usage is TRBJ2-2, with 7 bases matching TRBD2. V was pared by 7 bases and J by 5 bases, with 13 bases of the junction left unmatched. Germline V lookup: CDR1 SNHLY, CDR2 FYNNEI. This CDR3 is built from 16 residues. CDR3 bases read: TGTGCCAGCACGGGGGGAGGACTAGTAGGAACCGGGGAG. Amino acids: CASTGGGLVGTGE. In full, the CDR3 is CASTGGGLVGTGELFF.

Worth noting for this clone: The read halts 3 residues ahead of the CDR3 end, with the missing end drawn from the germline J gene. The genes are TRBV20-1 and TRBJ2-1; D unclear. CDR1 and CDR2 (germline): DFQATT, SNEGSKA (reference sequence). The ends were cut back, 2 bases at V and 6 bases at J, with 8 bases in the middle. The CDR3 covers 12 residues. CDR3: CSARWSGNEQFF. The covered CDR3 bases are TGCAGTGCTAGATGGTCGGGCAATGAG.

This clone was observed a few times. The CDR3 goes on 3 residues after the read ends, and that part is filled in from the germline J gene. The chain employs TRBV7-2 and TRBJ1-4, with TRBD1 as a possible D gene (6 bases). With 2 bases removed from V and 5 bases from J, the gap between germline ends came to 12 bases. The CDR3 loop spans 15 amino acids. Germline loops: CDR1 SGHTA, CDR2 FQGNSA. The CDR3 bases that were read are TGTGCCAGCAGCTTAAGGGGGACGGGGAATGAAAAA. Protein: CASSLRGTGNEK. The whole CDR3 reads CASSLRGTGNEKLFF.

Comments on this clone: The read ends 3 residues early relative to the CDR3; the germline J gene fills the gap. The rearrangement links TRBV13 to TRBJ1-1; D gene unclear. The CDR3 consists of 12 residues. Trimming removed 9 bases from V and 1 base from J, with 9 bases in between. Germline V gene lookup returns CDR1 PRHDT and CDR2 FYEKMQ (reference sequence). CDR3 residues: CASARGNTEAFF. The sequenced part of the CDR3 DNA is TGTGCCAGTGCTCGGGGGAACACTGAA.

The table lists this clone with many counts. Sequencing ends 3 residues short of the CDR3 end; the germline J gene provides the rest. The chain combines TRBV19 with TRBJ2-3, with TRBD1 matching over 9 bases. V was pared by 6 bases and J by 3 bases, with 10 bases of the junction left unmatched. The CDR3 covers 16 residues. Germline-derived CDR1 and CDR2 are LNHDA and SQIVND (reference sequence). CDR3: CASRRGKGQGTDTQYF. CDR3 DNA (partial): TGTGCCAGTAGAAGGGGAAAGGGACAGGGAACAGATACG.

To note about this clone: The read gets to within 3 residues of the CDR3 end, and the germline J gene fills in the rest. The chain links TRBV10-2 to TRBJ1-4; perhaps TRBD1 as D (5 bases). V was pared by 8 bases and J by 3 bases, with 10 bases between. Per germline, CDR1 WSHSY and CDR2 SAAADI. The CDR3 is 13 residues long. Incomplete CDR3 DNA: TGCGCCAGCCAAAGGGGTCCTAATGAAAAA. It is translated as CASQRGPNEK. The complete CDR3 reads CASQRGPNEKLFF.

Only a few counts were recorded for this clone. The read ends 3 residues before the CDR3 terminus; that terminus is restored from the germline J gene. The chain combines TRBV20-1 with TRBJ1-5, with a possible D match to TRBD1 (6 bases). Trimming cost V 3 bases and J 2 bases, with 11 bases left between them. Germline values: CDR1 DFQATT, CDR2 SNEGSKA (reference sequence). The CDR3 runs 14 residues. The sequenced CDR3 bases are TGCAGTGCTAGCGGGGGGGCTGGCAATCAGCCC. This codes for CSASGGAGNQP. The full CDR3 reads CSASGGAGNQPQHF.

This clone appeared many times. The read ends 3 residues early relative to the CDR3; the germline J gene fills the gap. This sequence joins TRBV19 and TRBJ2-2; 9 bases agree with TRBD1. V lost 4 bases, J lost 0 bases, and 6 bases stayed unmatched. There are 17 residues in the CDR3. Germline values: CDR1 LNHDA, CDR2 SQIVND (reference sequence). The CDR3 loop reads CASSTSRTGANTGELFF. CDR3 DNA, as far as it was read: TGTGCCAGTAGTACCTCTCGGACAGGGGCGAACACCGGGGAG.